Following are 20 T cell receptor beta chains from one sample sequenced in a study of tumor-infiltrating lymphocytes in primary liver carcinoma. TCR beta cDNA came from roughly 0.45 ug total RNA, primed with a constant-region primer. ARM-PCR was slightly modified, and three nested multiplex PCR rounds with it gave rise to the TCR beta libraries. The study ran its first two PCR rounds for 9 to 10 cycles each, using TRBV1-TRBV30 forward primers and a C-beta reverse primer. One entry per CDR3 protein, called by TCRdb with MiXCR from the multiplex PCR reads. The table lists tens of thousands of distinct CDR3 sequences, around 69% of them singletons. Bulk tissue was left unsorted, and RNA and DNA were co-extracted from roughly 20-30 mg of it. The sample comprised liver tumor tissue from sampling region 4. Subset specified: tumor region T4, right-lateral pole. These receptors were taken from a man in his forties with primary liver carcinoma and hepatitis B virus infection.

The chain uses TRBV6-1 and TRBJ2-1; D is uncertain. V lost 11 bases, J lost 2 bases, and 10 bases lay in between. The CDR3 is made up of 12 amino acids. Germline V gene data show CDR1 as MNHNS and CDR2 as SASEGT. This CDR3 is CAGAPPYNEQFF. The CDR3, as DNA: TGTGCCGGCGCTCCCCCCTACAATGAGCAGTTCTTC.

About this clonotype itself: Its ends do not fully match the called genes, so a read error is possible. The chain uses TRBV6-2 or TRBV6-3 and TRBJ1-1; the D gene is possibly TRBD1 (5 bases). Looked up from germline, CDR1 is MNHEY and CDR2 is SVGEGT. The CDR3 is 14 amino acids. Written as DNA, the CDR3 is TGTGCCAGCAGCTACCCAGGGCTGAACAATGAAGCTTTCTTT. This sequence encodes CASSYPGLNNEAFF.

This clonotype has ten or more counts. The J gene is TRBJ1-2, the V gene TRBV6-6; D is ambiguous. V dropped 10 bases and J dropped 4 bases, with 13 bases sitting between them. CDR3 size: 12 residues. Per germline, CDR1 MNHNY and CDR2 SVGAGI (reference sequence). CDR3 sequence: CATYFGSYGYTF. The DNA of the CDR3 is TGTGCCACATACTTCGGGTCCTATGGCTACACCTTC.

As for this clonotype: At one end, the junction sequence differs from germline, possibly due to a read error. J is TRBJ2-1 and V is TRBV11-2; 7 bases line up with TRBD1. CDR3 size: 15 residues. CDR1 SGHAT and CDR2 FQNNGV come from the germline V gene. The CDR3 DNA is TGTGCCAACAGAGAGGGGGCGAGTAATTCGAATGAGAAGTTCTTC. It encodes CANREGASNSNEKFF.

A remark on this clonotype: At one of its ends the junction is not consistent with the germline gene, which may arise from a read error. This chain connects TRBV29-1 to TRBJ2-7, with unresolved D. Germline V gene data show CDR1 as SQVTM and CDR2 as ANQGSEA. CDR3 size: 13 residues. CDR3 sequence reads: CNVGSDTSHEQYF. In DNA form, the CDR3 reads TGCAACGTTGGAAGCGATACCTCCCACGAGCAGTACTTC.

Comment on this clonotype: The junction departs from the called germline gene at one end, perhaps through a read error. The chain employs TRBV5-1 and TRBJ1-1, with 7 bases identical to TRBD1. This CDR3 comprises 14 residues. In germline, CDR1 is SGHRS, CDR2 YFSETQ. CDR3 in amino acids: CASSLVGGYTEAVF. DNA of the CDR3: TGCGCCAGCAGCTTGGTAGGGGGCTACACTGAAGCTGTCTTT.

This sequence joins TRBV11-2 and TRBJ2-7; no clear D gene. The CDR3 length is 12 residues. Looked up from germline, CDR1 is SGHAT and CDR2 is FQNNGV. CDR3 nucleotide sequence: TGCGCCAGCAGTCCATGTGGCTACGAGCAGTACGTC. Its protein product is CASSPCGYEQYV.

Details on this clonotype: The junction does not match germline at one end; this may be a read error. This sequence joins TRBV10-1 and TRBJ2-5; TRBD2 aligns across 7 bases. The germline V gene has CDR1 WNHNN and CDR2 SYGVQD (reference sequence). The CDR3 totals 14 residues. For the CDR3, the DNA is TGCGCCAACAGCCATACTAGGGCGGGAGAGACCCAATACTTC. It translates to CANSHTRAGETQYF.

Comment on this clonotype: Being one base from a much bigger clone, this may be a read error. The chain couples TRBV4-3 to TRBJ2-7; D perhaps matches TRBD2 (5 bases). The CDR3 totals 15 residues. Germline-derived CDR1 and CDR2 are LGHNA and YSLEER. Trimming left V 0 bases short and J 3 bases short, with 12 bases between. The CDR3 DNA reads TGCGCCAGCAGCCAAGAGCGAGCGGTAGGCTACGAGCAGTACTTC. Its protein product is CASSQERAVGYEQYF.

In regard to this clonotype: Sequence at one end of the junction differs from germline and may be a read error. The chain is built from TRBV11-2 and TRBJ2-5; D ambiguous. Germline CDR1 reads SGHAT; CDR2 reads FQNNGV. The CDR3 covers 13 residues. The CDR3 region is CASILVLEEIQYF. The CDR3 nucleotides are TGTGCCAGCATCTTAGTTCTGGAAGAGATCCAGTATTTC.

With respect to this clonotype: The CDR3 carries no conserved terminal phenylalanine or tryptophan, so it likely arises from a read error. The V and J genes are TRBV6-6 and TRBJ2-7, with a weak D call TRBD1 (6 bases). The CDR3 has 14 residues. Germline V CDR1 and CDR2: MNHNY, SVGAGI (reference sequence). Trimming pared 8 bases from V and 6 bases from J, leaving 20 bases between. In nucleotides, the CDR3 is TGTGCCAGCGGAAAGACAGGTTCCACCTGCGAGCAGTACTTA. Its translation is CASGKTGSTCEQYL.

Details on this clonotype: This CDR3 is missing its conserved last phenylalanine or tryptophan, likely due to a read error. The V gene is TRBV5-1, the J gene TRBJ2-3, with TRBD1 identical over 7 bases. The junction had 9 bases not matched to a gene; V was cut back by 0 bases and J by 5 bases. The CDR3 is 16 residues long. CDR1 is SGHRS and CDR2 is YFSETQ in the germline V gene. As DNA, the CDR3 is TGCGCCAGCAGCTTGGGAACAGGGGATTGGGGAGATACGCAGTATTAT. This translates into CASSLGTGDWGDTQYY.

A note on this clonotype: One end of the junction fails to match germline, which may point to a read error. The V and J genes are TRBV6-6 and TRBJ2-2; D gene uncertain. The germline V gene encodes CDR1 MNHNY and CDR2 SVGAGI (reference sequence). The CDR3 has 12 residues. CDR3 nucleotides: TGTGCCGGCAATAAGAACATCGGGGAGCTGTTTTTT. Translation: CAGNKNIGELFF.

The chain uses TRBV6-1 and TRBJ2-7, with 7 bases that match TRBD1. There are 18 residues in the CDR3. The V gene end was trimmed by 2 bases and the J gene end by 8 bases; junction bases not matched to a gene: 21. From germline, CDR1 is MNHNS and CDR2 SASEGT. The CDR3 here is CASSEYNWMGTETYKQYF. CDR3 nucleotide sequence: TGTGCCAGCAGTGAATATAATTGGATGGGGACAGAGACCTATAAGCAGTACTTC.

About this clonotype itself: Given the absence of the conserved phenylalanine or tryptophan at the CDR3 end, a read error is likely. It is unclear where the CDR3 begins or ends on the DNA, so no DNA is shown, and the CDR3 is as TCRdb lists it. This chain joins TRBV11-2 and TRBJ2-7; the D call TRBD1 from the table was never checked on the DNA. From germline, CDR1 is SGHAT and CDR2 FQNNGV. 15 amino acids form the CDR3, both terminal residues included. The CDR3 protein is CASSQGTGRTCEQYY.

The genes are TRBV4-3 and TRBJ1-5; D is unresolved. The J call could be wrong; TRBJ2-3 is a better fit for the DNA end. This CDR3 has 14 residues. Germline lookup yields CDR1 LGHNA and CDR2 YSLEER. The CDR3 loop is CASSQDHSNQSQYF. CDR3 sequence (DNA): TGCGCCAGCAGCCAAGATCATAGCAATCAGTCCCAGTATTTT.

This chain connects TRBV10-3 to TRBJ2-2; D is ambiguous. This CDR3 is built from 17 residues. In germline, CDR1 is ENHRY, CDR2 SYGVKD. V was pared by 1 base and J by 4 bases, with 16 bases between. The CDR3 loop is CAISEFEVGPGTGELFF. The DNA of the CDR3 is TGTGCCATCAGTGAGTTCGAAGTCGGGCCAGGCACCGGGGAGCTGTTTTTT.

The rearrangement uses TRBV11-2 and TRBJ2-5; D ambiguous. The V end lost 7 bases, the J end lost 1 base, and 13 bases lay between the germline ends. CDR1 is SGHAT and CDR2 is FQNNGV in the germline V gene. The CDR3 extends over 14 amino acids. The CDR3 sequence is CASNSVSVQETQYF. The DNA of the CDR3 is TGTGCCAGCAACTCAGTGTCAGTCCAAGAGACCCAGTACTTC.

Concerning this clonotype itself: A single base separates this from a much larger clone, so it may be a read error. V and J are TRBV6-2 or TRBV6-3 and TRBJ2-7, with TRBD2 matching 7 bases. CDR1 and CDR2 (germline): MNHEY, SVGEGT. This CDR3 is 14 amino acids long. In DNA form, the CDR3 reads TGTGCCAGCAGTTACGAGGGACTATCCTACGAGCGGTACTTC. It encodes CASSYEGLSYERYF.

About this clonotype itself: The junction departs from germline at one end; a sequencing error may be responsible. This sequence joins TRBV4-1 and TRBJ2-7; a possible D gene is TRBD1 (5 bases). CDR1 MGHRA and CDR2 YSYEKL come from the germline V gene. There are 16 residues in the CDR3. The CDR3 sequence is CASSQDRTGATLEQNF. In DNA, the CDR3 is TGCGCCAGCAGCCAAGATCGAACAGGTGCCACCCTCGAGCAAAACTTC.